Listed below are T cell receptor beta chains from one sample, sequenced in a study of T cell responses to AZD1222 COVID-19 vaccine. Sequenced by immunoSEQ multiplex PCR; TCRdb stores in-frame clones only, minus some. The sample gives under 150,000 clones, approximately 90% of which show up once; around 3% is in the top ten. The sample in question was peripheral blood, obtained on day 0 of AZD1222 vaccination. Receptors originate from an adult in good health. The CDR3 runs from the conserved cysteine through the conserved F or W. Each record gives: clone size, J gene, V gene, D gene, CDR3 protein, CDR3 DNA. D genes are given only for firm matches. Clone size appears in some rows only: once, few, many, or a class for an expanded clone.

>once|TRBJ2-7|TRBV6-6|-
CASSYPGTKTYEQYF
TGTGCCAGCAGTTACCCCGGGACAAAAACCTACGAGCAGTACTTC
>-|TRBJ2-3|TRBV28|TRBD1
CASITGGSTDTQYF
TGTGCCAGCATCACAGGGGGTAGCACAGATACGCAGTATTTT
>once|TRBJ1-3|TRBV18|-
CASSTSERNAVYF
TGTGCCAGCTCCACATCTGAACGGAACGCGGTATATTTT
>-|TRBJ1-2|TRBV30|-
CAWSVPSVGYTF
TGTGCCTGGAGTGTACCGTCAGTTGGCTACACCTTC
>-|TRBJ1-5|TRBV19|-
CASSRTVSNQPQHF
TGTGCCAGTAGCCGTACAGTTTCCAATCAGCCCCAGCATTTT
>-|TRBJ2-7|TRBV19|-
CASSIGYEQYF
TGTGCCAGTAGTATAGGATACGAGCAGTACTTC
>-|TRBJ1-1|TRBV7-2|-
CASSGGWGSANTEAFF
TGTGCCAGCAGCGGAGGGTGGGGTTCGGCGAACACTGAAGCTTTCTTT
>-|TRBJ1-3|TRBV7-2|-
CASSPDRTAGNTIYF
TGTGCCAGCAGCCCGGACAGAACCGCCGGAAACACCATATATTTT
>-|TRBJ1-2|TRBV28|-
CASRADRDYGYTF
TGTGCCAGCCGTGCTGACAGAGACTATGGCTACACCTTC
>-|TRBJ1-5|TRBV30|-
CAWSTDINQPQHF
TGTGCCTGGAGTACGGATATCAATCAGCCCCAGCATTTT
>-|TRBJ2-6|TRBV18|-
CASSFLVNSGANVLTF
TGTGCCAGCTCATTTCTGGTGAACTCTGGGGCCAACGTCCTGACTTTC
>few|TRBJ1-3|TRBV18|TRBD1
CASSQGQVSGNTIYF
TGTGCCAGCTCGCAGGGACAGGTCTCTGGAAACACCATATATTTT
>-|TRBJ2-4|TRBV5-1|-
CASSQVSAKNIQYF
TGCGCCAGCAGCCAGGTATCTGCCAAAAACATTCAGTACTTC
>-|TRBJ2-7|TRBV6-6|-
CASSYSMREQYF
TGTGCCAGCAGTTACTCGATGCGCGAGCAGTACTTC
>-|TRBJ2-1|TRBV6-2/TRBV6-3|TRBD2
CASSSPDLGLSYNEQFF
TGTGCCAGCAGTTCACCCGACTTGGGACTATCCTACAATGAGCAGTTCTTC
>-|TRBJ1-5|TRBV19|-
CASNLDHRDTVYSNQPQHF
TGTGCCAGTAATCTCGACCACAGGGACACCGTATATAGCAATCAGCCCCAGCATTTT
>-|TRBJ1-5|TRBV6-5|-
CASRRTTTGNQPQHF
TGTGCCAGCAGGCGTACGACCACAGGGAATCAGCCCCAGCATTTT
>-|TRBJ2-1|TRBV2|-
CASTVDSSYNEQFF
TGTGCCAGTACGGTGGATAGCTCCTACAATGAGCAGTTCTTC
>once|TRBJ2-2|TRBV5-1|-
CASSARGRGTGELFF
TGCGCCAGCAGCGCCCGTGGGAGAGGCACCGGGGAGCTGTTTTTT
>-|TRBJ1-1|TRBV7-9|-
CASSFDRIPEAFF
TGTGCCAGCAGCTTCGACCGGATCCCTGAAGCTTTCTTT
>-|TRBJ1-1|TRBV12-5|TRBD1
CASGPGQGNTEAFF
TGTGCTAGTGGTCCCGGACAGGGGAACACTGAAGCTTTCTTT
>-|TRBJ2-1|TRBV4-2|TRBD2
CASSQEPGGSNEQFF
TGTGCCAGCAGCCAAGAGCCGGGAGGGTCGAATGAGCAGTTCTTC
>-|TRBJ2-7|TRBV5-6|TRBD2
CASSRRGSGSFSYEQYF
TGTGCCAGCAGCCGCAGGGGTAGCGGGAGTTTCTCCTACGAGCAGTACTTC